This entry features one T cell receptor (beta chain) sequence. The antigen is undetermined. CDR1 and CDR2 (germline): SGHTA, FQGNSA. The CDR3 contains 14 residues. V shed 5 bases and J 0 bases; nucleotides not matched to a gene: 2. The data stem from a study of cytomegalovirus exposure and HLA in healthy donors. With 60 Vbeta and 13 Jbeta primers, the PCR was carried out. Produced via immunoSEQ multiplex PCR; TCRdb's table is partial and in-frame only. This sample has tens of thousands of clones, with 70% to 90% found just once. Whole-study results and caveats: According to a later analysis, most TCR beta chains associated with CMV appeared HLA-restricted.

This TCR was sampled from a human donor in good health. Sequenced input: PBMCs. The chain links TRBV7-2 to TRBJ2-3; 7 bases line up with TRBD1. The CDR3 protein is CASSRQGSTDTQYF. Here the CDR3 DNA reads TGTGCCAGCAGCCGACAGGGAAGCACAGATACGCAGTATTTT.